These 9 T cell receptor beta chains were all obtained from the same sample, sequenced in a study of regulatory T cells in long-lasting Graves disease. Time point defined: newly diagnosed GD, antithyroid drugs for less than 3 months. The authors made the TCR library using RNA they extracted from PBMCs. Both iRepertoire HTBI primers and Arm-PCR of CDR3 regions were used to build the TCR beta libraries. TCRdb itself ran the multiplex PCR reads through MiXCR, one entry per CDR3 protein. The sample yields hundreds of thousands of distinct CDR3 sequences, about a sixth seen once. The sample consisted of peripheral blood mononuclear cells (PBMCs), taken at new diagnosis, from a patient treated with antithyroid drugs. These receptor sequences come from a female donor with Graves disease.

Ten or more counts support this clonotype. V gene TRBV7-2 combines with J gene TRBJ2-7, with D possibly called TRBD1 or TRBD2 (6 bases each). Between the trimmed V and J ends, which lost 2 bases and 12 bases, there was a span of 11 bases. This CDR3 spans 11 amino acids. Germline V gives CDR1 SGHTA, CDR2 FQGNSA. The CDR3 DNA is TGTGCCAGCAGCTTAACGGGGGCGGTGTACTTC. Protein: CASSLTGAVYF.

This clonotype was detected a few times. This rearrangement joins TRBV24-1 to TRBJ2-3, with 13 bases identical to TRBD2. The CDR3 has 16 amino acids. The junction had 6 bases not matched to a gene; V was cut back by 3 bases and J by 7 bases. CDR1 KGHDR and CDR2 SFDVKD come from the germline V gene. DNA for the CDR3: TGTGCCACCAGTGATCCCGGGACTAGCGGGACAAATACGCAGTATTTT. Protein sequence: CATSDPGTSGTNTQYF.

This clonotype was counted many times. The chain employs TRBV6-1 and TRBJ2-5, with 8 bases matching TRBD1. In germline, CDR1 is MNHNS, CDR2 SASEGT. J lost 5 bases, V lost 3 bases, and 5 bases had no gene match. The CDR3 covers 14 residues. CDR3 sequence: CASSEDRAWETQYF. CDR3 nucleotides: TGTGCCAGCAGTGAGGACAGGGCTTGGGAGACCCAGTACTTC.

This clonotype was seen a single time. A much larger clone differs by one base, so this may be a read error. This rearrangement joins TRBV7-9 to TRBJ1-5, with D possibly being TRBD1 (5 bases). The V gene lost 0 bases and the J gene lost 5 bases, with 11 bases spanning the gap. The CDR3 has 15 amino acids. The V gene's germline CDR1 is SEHNR and CDR2 FQNEAQ (reference sequence). CDR3 amino acids: CASSLARGAYQPQHF. The CDR3 bases are TGTGCCAGCAGCTTAGCCAGAGGGGCTTATCAGCCCCAGCATTTT.

In this sample, this clonotype turned up many times. The chain carries TRBV12-3 or TRBV12-4 and TRBJ2-7; D call uncertain. The CDR3 runs 18 residues. Trimming shortened V by 0 bases and J by 3 bases, and 21 bases separated the two germline ends. The CDR3 sequence is CASSLAPVTGPSFYEQYF. CDR3 in DNA: TGTGCCAGCAGTTTAGCCCCCGTCACCGGGCCTTCCTTCTACGAGCAGTACTTC.

This clonotype was seen many times. CDR3 region: CASRGPGQLYYGYTF. The CDR3 nucleotides read TGTGCCAGCAGGGGACCGGGACAGCTTTACTATGGCTACACCTTC. The chain carries TRBV6-1 and TRBJ1-2, with 7 nucleotides matching TRBD1. The germline CDR1 and CDR2 sequences are MNHNS and SASEGT. The CDR3 contains 15 residues. J lost 3 bases, V lost 6 bases, and 10 bases had no gene match.

This clonotype has just one count. This chain joins TRBV5-1 and TRBJ1-1, with 8 bases fitting TRBD1. The CDR3 spans 15 residues. Per the germline V gene, CDR1 is SGHRS and CDR2 is YFSETQ. J lost 1 base, V lost 4 bases, and 6 bases had no gene match. CDR3 sequence reads: CASSPHDRGNTEAFF. CDR3 in DNA: TGCGCCAGCAGCCCGCACGACAGGGGGAACACTGAAGCTTTCTTT.

The V call is TRBV7-9, the J call TRBJ1-2, with D maybe TRBD1 (6 bases). Germline assignment: CDR1 SEHNR and CDR2 FQNEAQ (reference sequence). The ends were cut back, 5 bases at V and 2 bases at J, with 15 bases in the middle. The CDR3 has 15 residues. This chain's CDR3 is CASSPLAGENYGYTF. CDR3 DNA: TGTGCCAGCAGCCCCCTCGCAGGGGAAAACTATGGCTACACCTTC.

On this clonotype itself: A much more abundant neighbour one base away suggests this may be a read error. V usage is TRBV28 and J usage is TRBJ2-7; 7 bases are a match to TRBD1. CDR1 and CDR2 from the germline V gene are MDHEN and SYDVKM. The CDR3 is 17 amino acids. The J segment lost 7 bases and the V segment lost 2 bases, leaving 17 bases of the junction unmatched. CDR3 nucleotides: TGTGCCAGCAGTTTAGAAGGGTTGAGGACAGGCCACAATGAGCAGTACTTC. It specifies CASSLEGLRTGHNEQYF.